Reported below is one T cell receptor beta chain. Adults between about 18 and 95 years of age took part from 20 to 25 US areas. Cohorts were determined from participant-reported clinical history. Trimming cost V 5 bases and J 7 bases, with 13 bases left between them. Germline-derived CDR1 and CDR2 are SGHRS and YFSETQ. The CDR3 runs 14 residues. This specimen belongs to a study of blood T cell repertoires in COVID-19. TCRdb's copy holds only in-frame clones and misses some; the assay was immunoSEQ multiplex PCR. This table holds 350,000 to 450,000 clones, approximately 93% found once. Sample: PBMCs or T cells enriched from blood (not recorded which). The receptor was isolated from a woman aged 40 to 50 who had been exposed to COVID-19. This chain uses TRBV5-1 with TRBJ1-6; D is ambiguous. The CDR3 loop reads CASRPDTRNSPLHF. In DNA form, the CDR3 reads TGCGCCAGCAGACCCGATACCAGGAATTCACCCCTCCACTTT.